The source of this T cell receptor (beta chain) is a study of T cell responses to AZD1222 COVID-19 vaccine. The CDR3 is 15 residues long. V dropped 2 bases and J dropped 2 bases, with 10 bases sitting between them. Germline V gene sequence: CDR1 MNHEY, CDR2 SVGAGI. Remarks on this clone: Its specificity is unknown.

Study results and limitations: Regions left unmutated in variants are reportedly the target of nearly half of spike-specific TCRs.

The data were produced by immunoSEQ multiplex PCR, yet TCRdb's version contains in-frame clones alone and is incomplete. The sample has around 130,000 clones; around 84% are singletons. The receptor comes from an adult in good health. The V and J genes are TRBV6-5 and TRBJ1-5; no clear D. The sample in question was peripheral blood, obtained on day 0 of AZD1222 vaccination. CDR3 bases: TGTGCCAGCAGTTACCACGGGGTTGGCAATCAGCCCCAGCATTTT. It specifies CASSYHGVGNQPQHF.